The clone carrying this TCR beta chain appeared a few times. The antigen remains undetermined. This record belongs to a study of T cells after yellow fever vaccination. Study results and limitations: Clonotype sharing between CD4 and CD8 compartments was small.

The junction had 14 bases not matched to a gene; V was cut back by 6 bases and J by 10 bases. The CDR3 extends over 16 amino acids. Per germline, CDR1 MNHNS and CDR2 SASEGT. TCRdb itself ran the 5' RACE reads through MiXCR, one entry per CDR3 protein. The table shows just under 600,000 distinct CDR3 sequences, with about 13% occurring only once. The sequence was collected from a man aged 30 to 39 who received the YFV17D yellow fever vaccine. This chain connects TRBV6-1 to TRBJ1-6, with 8 bases that match TRBD1. The specimen comprised PBMCs, sampled on the day of the yellow fever booster vaccination. The CDR3 DNA reads as TGTGCCAGCAGGCTACACATACTGACAGGGGACTCACCCCTCCACTTT. This gives the protein CASRLHILTGDSPLHF.